Following are 30 T cell receptor beta chains from one sample sequenced in a study of OX40 agonist ivuxolimab in advanced cancers. Profiled with immunoSEQ multiplex PCR; TCRdb holds only in-frame clones, not every one. Of over 55,000 clones in the sample, 86% were seen once. This specimen consisted of CD4+ or CD8+ T cells sorted from blood, obtained in a trial of the OX40 agonist ivuxolimab. These receptors were obtained from an adult with an advanced solid tumor such as melanoma, head and neck, liver or kidney cancer.

A single count supports this clone. The rearrangement joins TRBV9 to TRBJ1-3; D call uncertain. The V and J ends lost 5 bases and 0 bases respectively, with 6 bases between them. Germline V gives CDR1 SGDLS, CDR2 YYNGEE. The CDR3 spans 13 residues. CDR3 sequence reads: CASRRDSGNTIYF. Written as DNA, the CDR3 is TGTGCCAGCAGGCGGGACTCTGGAAACACCATATATTTT.

This chain connects TRBV5-1 to TRBJ1-4; D call uncertain. Germline CDR1 is SGHRS and CDR2 is YFSETQ. V shed 5 bases and J shed 0 bases, with 20 bases lying between them. CDR3 length equals 18 residues. CDR3 sequence: CASRGGILGIPTNEKLFF. The CDR3 region has the DNA TGCGCCAGCAGGGGCGGTATACTTGGGATACCAACTAATGAAAAACTGTTTTTT.

This rearrangement joins TRBV7-2 to TRBJ2-1, with no clear D. V gave up 3 bases and J gave up 7 bases, with 7 bases separating them. Germline CDR1 is SGHTA and CDR2 is FQGNSA. CDR3 length equals 12 residues. The CDR3: CASSFEYNEQFF. The CDR3 DNA is TGTGCCAGCAGCTTTGAATATAATGAGCAGTTCTTC.

The rearrangement links TRBV2 to TRBJ1-6, with 8 nucleotides matching TRBD1. Germline V gene lookup returns CDR1 SNHLY and CDR2 FYNNEI. With 6 bases clipped from V and 7 bases from J, the junction kept 8 bases outside the gene matches. The CDR3 is made up of 15 amino acids. The CDR3, as DNA: TGTGCCAGCAGGGAGGGACAGGCGGAAAATTCACCCCTCCACTTT. It codes for CASREGQAENSPLHF.

J is TRBJ2-2 and V is TRBV11-3; 7 bases map to TRBD1. The CDR3 is 15 residues long. Trimming took 5 bases from V and 1 from J; bases not matched to a gene: 4. The germline V gene encodes CDR1 SGHNT and CDR2 YENEEA. For the CDR3, the DNA is TGTGCCAGCAGCCGACAGGGTCGGAACACCGGGGAGCTGTTTTTT. Translated, it gives CASSRQGRNTGELFF. The full variable domain, rest sourced from reference TRBV11-3 and TRBJ2-2, is EAGVVQSPRYKIIEKKQPVAFWCNPISGHNTLYWYLQNLGQGPELLIRYENEEAVDDSQLPKDRFSAERLKGVDSTLKIQPAELGDSAVYLCASSRQGRNTGELFFGEGSRLTVL.

This clone was seen a single time. The chain carries TRBV19 and TRBJ1-2; 9 positions agree with TRBD1. Germline V gives CDR1 LNHDA, CDR2 SQIVND (reference sequence). The CDR3 runs 12 residues. V was clipped by 7 bases and J by 8 bases; unmatched bases: 5. CDR3: CASTGTGYGYTF. Here the CDR3 DNA reads TGTGCCAGTACCGGGACAGGGTACGGCTACACCTTC.

The rearrangement uses TRBV19 and TRBJ2-3; D may be TRBD2 (5 bases). Looked up from germline, CDR1 is LNHDA and CDR2 is SQIVND (reference sequence). The CDR3 is 15 residues long. The V end lost 5 bases, the J end lost 3 bases, and 15 bases lay between the germline ends. This CDR3 reads CASSPTRSWTDTQYF. CDR3 in DNA: TGTGCCAGTAGTCCAACTAGGTCTTGGACAGATACGCAGTATTTT.

This clone was recorded a few times. The rearrangement joins TRBV15 to TRBJ1-2; no reliable D call. Per germline, CDR1 LNHNV and CDR2 YYDKDF (reference sequence). This CDR3 region has 19 residues. V lost 1 base and J 5 bases, leaving 26 bases between the germline ends. The CDR3 region is CATSRGAGPGLKWGYGYTF. The CDR3 DNA sequence: TGTGCCACCAGCAGAGGGGCGGGTCCCGGCCTTAAGTGGGGATATGGCTACACCTTC.

The genes are TRBV4-1 and TRBJ2-3, with D unresolved. The CDR3 has 13 amino acids. Trimming took off 4 bases at V and 6 bases at J, with 11 bases between the two ends. CDR1 is MGHRA, CDR2 YSYEKL, per germline. The CDR3 sequence is CASSLQVGDTQYF. CDR3 sequence (DNA): TGCGCCAGCAGCCTCCAGGTGGGTGATACGCAGTATTTT.

The chain carries TRBV15 and TRBJ1-4, with D possibly matching TRBD1 (6 bases). Per germline, CDR1 LNHNV and CDR2 YYDKDF (reference sequence). This CDR3 has 14 residues. Trimming took 4 bases from V and 8 from J, leaving 14 bases between them. CDR3 in amino acids: CATSTRTDGEKLFF. In DNA form, the CDR3 reads TGTGCCACCAGCACCCGGACAGACGGAGAAAAACTGTTTTTT.

The chain uses TRBV2 and TRBJ2-5; TRBD1 is a possible D gene (6 bases). The CDR3 has 13 residues. The germline CDR1 and CDR2 sequences are SNHLY and FYNNEI. Deletions cut 10 bases from V and 2 bases from J, with 14 bases between. The CDR3 DNA reads TGTGCCACACACAGGGTTGAACAAGAGACCCAGTACTTC. Translating gives CATHRVEQETQYF.

The chain links TRBV7-2 to TRBJ2-3, with no clear D. The CDR3 length is 14 residues. Trimming stripped 3 bases from V and 6 bases from J, with 13 bases between. Looked up from germline, CDR1 is SGHTA and CDR2 is FQGNSA. DNA for the CDR3: TGTGCCAGCAGCTTTAGTGTGCTCGGGGATACGCAGTATTTT. Translated: CASSFSVLGDTQYF.

The chain combines TRBV5-5 with TRBJ2-2; D is possibly TRBD1 (6 bases). The CDR3 spans 15 residues. V lost 4 bases to trimming and J lost 2 bases, with 12 bases between them. Germline assignment: CDR1 SGHKS and CDR2 YYEKEE (reference sequence). The CDR3 here is CASSPGTLNTGELFF. The CDR3 region has the DNA TGTGCCAGCAGCCCGGGGACACTTAACACCGGGGAGCTGTTTTTT. Full variable domain (rest looked up from reference TRBV5-5 and TRBJ2-2): DAGVTQSPTHLIKTRGQQVTLRCSPISGHKSVSWYQQVLGQGPQFIFQYYEKEERGRGNFPDRFSARQFPNYSSELNVNALLLGDSALYLCASSPGTLNTGELFFGEGSRLTVL.

The chain uses TRBV5-5 and TRBJ1-1; the D gene is possibly TRBD1 (6 bases). Per the germline V gene, CDR1 is SGHKS and CDR2 is YYEKEE (reference sequence). V lost 4 bases, J lost 6 bases, and 13 bases lay in between. The CDR3 length is 13 residues. Here the CDR3 DNA reads TGTGCCAGCAGCACAGGGCCCGGGGCTGAAGCTTTCTTT. It yields the protein CASSTGPGAEAFF.

In this sample, this clone turned up a few times. The chain couples TRBV7-2 to TRBJ2-2; 11 nucleotides line up with TRBD2. Trimming took 3 bases from V and 4 from J; bases not matched to a gene: 4. The CDR3 is 16 residues long. Germline V lookup: CDR1 SGHTA, CDR2 FQGNSA. The CDR3 DNA is TGTGCCAGCAGCTTCCGGACTAGCGGGCCCACCGGGGAGCTGTTTTTT. It translates to CASSFRTSGPTGELFF. The full variable domain, completed using reference TRBV7-2 and TRBJ2-2, is GAGVSQSPSNKVTEKGKDVELRCDPISGHTALYWYRQSLGQGLEFLIYFQGNSAPDKSGLPSDRFSAERTGGSVSTLTIQRTQQEDSAVYLCASSFRTSGPTGELFFGEGSRLTVL.

This clone was counted a single time. The rearrangement joins TRBV7-3 to TRBJ1-1, with D maybe TRBD1 (6 bases). This CDR3 region has 14 residues. Trimming pared 5 bases from V and 3 bases from J, leaving 13 bases between. Germline CDR1 is SGHTA and CDR2 is FQGTGA. CDR3 coding DNA: TGTGCCAGCAGCCTTACAGGGTTGGACACTGAAGCTTTCTTT. Amino acid sequence: CASSLTGLDTEAFF.

This chain uses TRBV9 with TRBJ1-2; D unclear. The CDR3 sequence is 16 residues long. Looked up from germline, CDR1 is SGDLS and CDR2 is YYNGEE. V lost 4 bases and J 0 bases, leaving 16 bases between the germline ends. This CDR3 is CASSPGGVVANYGYTF. CDR3 bases: TGTGCCAGCAGCCCGGGCGGGGTGGTAGCTAACTATGGCTACACCTTC.

There are a few counts of this clone. The genes are TRBV9 and TRBJ1-5; D remains ambiguous. This CDR3 comprises 15 residues. The V gene's germline CDR1 is SGDLS and CDR2 YYNGEE. Between the trimmed V and J ends, which lost 0 bases and 1 base, there was a span of 8 bases. CDR3 nucleotide sequence: TGTGCCAGCAGCGTAGACCCCTCCAGCAATCAGCCCCAGCATTTT. Translated, it gives CASSVDPSSNQPQHF.

V and J are TRBV6-1 and TRBJ2-5; TRBD2 matches 7 bases. There are 13 residues in the CDR3. Germline trimming cut 7 bases from V and 4 bases from J; bases unmatched to any gene: 6. CDR1 and CDR2 from the germline V gene are MNHNS and SASEGT. In nucleotides, the CDR3 is TGTGCCAGCACTAGACTAGCCCGAGAGACCCAGTACTTC. It yields the protein CASTRLARETQYF.

V gene TRBV2 combines with J gene TRBJ2-5; 14 nucleotides agree with TRBD2. The CDR3 consists of 16 residues. V lost 8 bases and J lost 4; bases outside the gene matches: 9. The germline V gene has CDR1 SNHLY and CDR2 FYNNEI. The CDR3 coding sequence is TGTGCCAGCCTTATACCAGGACTAGCGGGGGGAGAGACCCAGTACTTC. This codes for CASLIPGLAGGETQYF.

The rearrangement links TRBV11-2 to TRBJ2-7; D is uncertain. V lost 5 bases, J lost 2 bases, and 10 bases lay in between. This CDR3 spans 13 amino acids. The germline V gene encodes CDR1 SGHAT and CDR2 FQNNGV. CDR3 DNA: TGTGCCAGCAGCCCAAGGACGGCCTACGAGCAGTACTTC. It yields the protein CASSPRTAYEQYF.

The chain uses TRBV7-8 and TRBJ1-3; D call uncertain. Germline V gene lookup returns CDR1 SGHVS and CDR2 FQNEAQ. V was shortened by 1 base and J by 2 bases, with 9 bases between the two germline ends. There are 15 residues in the CDR3. This CDR3 reads CASSLEGRTGNTIYF. The CDR3 DNA follows: TGTGCCAGCAGCTTAGAAGGGAGAACTGGAAACACCATATATTTT.

The CDR3 spells CASSLNVLYSPLHF. The CDR3 DNA reads as TGTGCCAGCAGCTTAAACGTGCTCTATTCACCCCTCCACTTT. The chain carries TRBV7-9 and TRBJ1-6, with D hard to call. Per the germline V gene, CDR1 is SEHNR and CDR2 is FQNEAQ (reference sequence). V lost 2 bases and J lost 8, with 10 bases in between. The CDR3 runs to 14 residues.

The rearrangement links TRBV18 to TRBJ1-1; 9 nucleotides line up with TRBD1. This CDR3 has 17 residues. The ends lost 6 bases at V and 1 base at J; junction bases unmatched: 12. Germline lookup yields CDR1 KGHSH and CDR2 LQKENI. The CDR3 spells CASSRDPGQGSNTEAFF. The CDR3 DNA is TGTGCCAGCTCGCGCGATCCGGGACAGGGATCGAACACTGAAGCTTTCTTT.

This clone turned up a few times. The V gene is TRBV4-2, the J gene TRBJ1-2, with D possibly matching TRBD1 (6 bases). Trimming took off 3 bases at V and 6 bases at J, with 11 bases between the two ends. This CDR3 region has 13 residues. The V gene's germline CDR1 is LGHNA and CDR2 YNFKEQ. CDR3 bases: TGTGCCAGCAGCCAGGGCAGGGGCGATGGCTACACCTTC. Its protein product is CASSQGRGDGYTF.

This chain connects TRBV6-6 to TRBJ1-5; weak D call: TRBD1 (6 bases). This CDR3 comprises 14 residues. CDR1 is MNHNY, CDR2 SVGAGI, per germline (reference sequence). Trimming took off 3 bases at V and 6 bases at J, with 12 bases between the two ends. The chain's CDR3 is CASSYLGGTQPQHF. For the CDR3, the DNA is TGTGCCAGCAGTTATCTTGGGGGCACTCAGCCCCAGCATTTT.

J is TRBJ2-2 and V is TRBV27; TRBD1 or TRBD2 may be the D gene (5 bases each). There are 15 residues in the CDR3. V gave up 5 bases and J gave up 4 bases, with 14 bases separating them. Germline-derived CDR1 and CDR2 are MNHEY and SMNVEV (reference sequence). This CDR3 is CASSPGTVTTGELFF. As DNA, the CDR3 is TGTGCCAGCAGTCCCGGGACCGTTACCACCGGGGAGCTGTTTTTT.

The CDR3 sequence: CASSRPNEKLFF. In nucleotides, the CDR3 is TGTGCCAGCAGTCGCCCTAATGAAAAACTGTTTTTT. The rearrangement links TRBV6-6 to TRBJ1-4; no clear D. V shed 5 bases and J shed 3 bases, with 4 bases lying between them. From germline, CDR1 is MNHNY and CDR2 SVGAGI (reference sequence). This CDR3 has 12 residues.

The chain carries TRBV5-6 and TRBJ2-3; D unresolved. V lost 4 bases and J 5 bases, leaving 8 bases between the germline ends. The CDR3 is made up of 12 amino acids. Looked up from germline, CDR1 is SGHDT and CDR2 is YYEEEE. As DNA, the CDR3 is TGTGCCAGCAGCAGGGCCGTAGATACGCAGTATTTT. Translating it yields CASSRAVDTQYF.

This clone is medium-sized by share. The chain employs TRBV30 and TRBJ1-6, with D perhaps TRBD1 (5 bases). Germline-derived CDR1 and CDR2 are GTSNPN and SVGIG (reference sequence). There are 13 residues in the CDR3. The V end lost 5 bases, the J end lost 14 bases, and 19 bases lay between the germline ends. CDR3 protein: CAWGRDRPTALHF. The CDR3 region has the DNA TGTGCCTGGGGCCGGGACCGTCCAACGGCCCTCCACTTT.